This T cell receptor beta chain emerged from a study of T-cell memory formation after mild COVID-19. CDR1 is LGHDT and CDR2 is YNNKEL in the germline V gene (reference sequence). Trimming shortened V by 5 bases and J by 7 bases, and 11 bases separated the two germline ends. The CDR3 consists of 12 residues. TCRdb reanalysed the 5' RACE reads using MiXCR and keeps one entry per CDR3 protein. The table lists 160,000 or so distinct CDR3 sequences, about 28% of them singletons, with 9.5% to 15% in the top ten. This clonotype was seen ten or more times. This TCR came from an adult woman who had mild COVID-19 (a few samples of this study predate the infection). Cell type and time point are not known. The chain combines TRBV3-1 with TRBJ2-5, with D perhaps matching TRBD2 (6 bases). Input material: PBMCs or a T cell subset sorted from them (not recorded which). CDR3 amino acids: CASSIQLATQYF. As DNA, the CDR3 is TGTGCCAGCAGCATACAACTAGCGACCCAGTACTTC.